This T cell receptor beta chain was recovered during a study of identical twins. The trim removed 0 bases at V and 4 bases at J, leaving 11 bases unmatched. CDR3 length: 17 residues. From germline, CDR1 is DFQATT and CDR2 SNEGSKA (reference sequence). Each CDR3 protein gets one entry after TCRdb re-called the 5' RACE reads with MiXCR. Seen here are some 690,000 distinct CDR3 sequences, 21% observed once, and the top ten hold 4.3%. In this sample, this clonotype turned up a few times. The data also belong to a second study, concerning T cells expressing NK-cell markers.

The chain couples TRBV20-1 to TRBJ2-1; 8 bases agree with TRBD1. The origin of this receptor is a woman aged 18-35 years in good health. Sample: PBMCs. The CDR3 protein is CSARDPGQGATYNEQFF. CDR3 coding DNA: TGCAGTGCTAGAGATCCGGGTCAGGGGGCGACTTACAATGAGCAGTTCTTC.